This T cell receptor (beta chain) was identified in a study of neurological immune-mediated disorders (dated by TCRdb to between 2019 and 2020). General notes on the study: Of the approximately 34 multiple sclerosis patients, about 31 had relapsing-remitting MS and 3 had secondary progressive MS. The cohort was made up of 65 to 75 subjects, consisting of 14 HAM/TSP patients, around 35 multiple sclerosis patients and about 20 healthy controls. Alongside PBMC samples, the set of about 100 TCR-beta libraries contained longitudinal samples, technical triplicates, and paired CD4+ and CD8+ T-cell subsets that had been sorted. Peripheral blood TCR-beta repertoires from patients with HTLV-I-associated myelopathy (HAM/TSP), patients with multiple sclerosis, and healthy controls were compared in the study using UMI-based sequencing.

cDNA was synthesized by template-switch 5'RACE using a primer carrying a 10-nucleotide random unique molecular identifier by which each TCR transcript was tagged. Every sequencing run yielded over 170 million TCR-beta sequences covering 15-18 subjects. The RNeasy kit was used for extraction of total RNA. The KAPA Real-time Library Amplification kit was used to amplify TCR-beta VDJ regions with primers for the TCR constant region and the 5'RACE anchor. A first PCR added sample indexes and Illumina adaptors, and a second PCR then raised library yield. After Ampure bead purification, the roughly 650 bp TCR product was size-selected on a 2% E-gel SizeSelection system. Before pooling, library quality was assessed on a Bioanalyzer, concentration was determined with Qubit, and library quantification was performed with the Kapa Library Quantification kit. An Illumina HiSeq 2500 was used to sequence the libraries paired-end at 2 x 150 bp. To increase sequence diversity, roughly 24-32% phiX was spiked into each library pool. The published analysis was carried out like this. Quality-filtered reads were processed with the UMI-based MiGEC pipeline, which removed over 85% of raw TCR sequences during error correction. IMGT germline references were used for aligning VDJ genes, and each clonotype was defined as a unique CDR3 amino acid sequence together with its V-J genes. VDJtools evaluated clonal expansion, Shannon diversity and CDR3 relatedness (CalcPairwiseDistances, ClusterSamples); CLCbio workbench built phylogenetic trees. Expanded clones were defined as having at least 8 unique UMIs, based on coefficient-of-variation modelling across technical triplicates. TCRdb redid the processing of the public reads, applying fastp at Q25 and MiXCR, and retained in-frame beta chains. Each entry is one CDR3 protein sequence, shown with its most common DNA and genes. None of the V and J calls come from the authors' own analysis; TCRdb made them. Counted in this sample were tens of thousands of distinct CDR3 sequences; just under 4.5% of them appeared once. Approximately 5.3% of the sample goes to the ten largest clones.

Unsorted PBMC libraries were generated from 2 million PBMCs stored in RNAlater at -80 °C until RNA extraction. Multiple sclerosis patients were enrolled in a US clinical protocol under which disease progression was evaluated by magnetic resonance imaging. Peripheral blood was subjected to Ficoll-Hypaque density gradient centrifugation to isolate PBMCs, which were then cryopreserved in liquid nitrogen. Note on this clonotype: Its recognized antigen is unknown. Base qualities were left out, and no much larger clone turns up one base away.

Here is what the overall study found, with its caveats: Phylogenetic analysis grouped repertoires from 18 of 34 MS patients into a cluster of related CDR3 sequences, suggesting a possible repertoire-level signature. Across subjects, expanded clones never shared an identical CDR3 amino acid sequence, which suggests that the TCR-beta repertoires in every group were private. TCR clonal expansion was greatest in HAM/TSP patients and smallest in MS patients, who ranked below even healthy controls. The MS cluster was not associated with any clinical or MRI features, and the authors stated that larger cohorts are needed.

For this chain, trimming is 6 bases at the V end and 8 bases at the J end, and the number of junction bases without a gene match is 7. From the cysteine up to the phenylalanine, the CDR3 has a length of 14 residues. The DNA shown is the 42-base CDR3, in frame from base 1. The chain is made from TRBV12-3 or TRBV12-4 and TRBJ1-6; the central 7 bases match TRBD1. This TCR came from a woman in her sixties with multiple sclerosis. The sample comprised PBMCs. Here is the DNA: TGTGCCAGCAGGCCCGGGACAGCCCATTCACCCCTCCACTTT. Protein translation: CASRPGTAHSPLHF.